This T cell receptor (beta chain) is from a study of CD8 T cells in ankylosing spondylitis. Regarding the study as a whole: Peripheral blood held disease-linked clones only at relatively low frequency, and these were CD8+. Previous work reported some of these motif variants in the synovial fluid and blood of reactive arthritis.

TCRdb re-derived calls from the 5' RACE reads in MiXCR, one entry per CDR3 protein. Counted here are under 300,000 distinct CDR3 sequences, 8.6% occurring once; the ten biggest clones make up nearly 7%. The germline V gene encodes CDR1 DFQATT and CDR2 SNEGSKA (reference sequence). Between the trimmed V and J ends, which lost 3 bases and 0 bases, there was a span of 26 bases. This CDR3 spans 19 amino acids. This clonotype was counted at least ten times. Antigen specificity is unknown. The gene calls are TRBV20-1 and TRBJ1-1; possibly TRBD1 for D (5 bases). The receptor was derived from a male donor with ankylosing spondylitis or in good health (not recorded which). The sequencing sample was made of blood, either unsorted or a sorted T cell fraction (not recorded which). Here the CDR3 reads CSARQDEKGRGNLNTEAFF. The CDR3 DNA reads TGCAGTGCTAGGCAGGACGAAAAAGGGCGGGGGAACTTGAACACTGAAGCTTTCTTT.